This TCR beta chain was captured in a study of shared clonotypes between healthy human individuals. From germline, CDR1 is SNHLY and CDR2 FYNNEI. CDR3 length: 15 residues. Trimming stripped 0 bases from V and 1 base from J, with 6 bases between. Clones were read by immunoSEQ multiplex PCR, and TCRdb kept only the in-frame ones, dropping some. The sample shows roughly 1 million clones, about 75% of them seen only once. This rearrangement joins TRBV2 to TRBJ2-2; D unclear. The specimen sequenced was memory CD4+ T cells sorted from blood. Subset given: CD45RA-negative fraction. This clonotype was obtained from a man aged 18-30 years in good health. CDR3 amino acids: CASSEAAKNTGELFF. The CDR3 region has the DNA TGTGCCAGCAGTGAAGCGGCGAAGAACACCGGGGAGCTGTTTTTT.